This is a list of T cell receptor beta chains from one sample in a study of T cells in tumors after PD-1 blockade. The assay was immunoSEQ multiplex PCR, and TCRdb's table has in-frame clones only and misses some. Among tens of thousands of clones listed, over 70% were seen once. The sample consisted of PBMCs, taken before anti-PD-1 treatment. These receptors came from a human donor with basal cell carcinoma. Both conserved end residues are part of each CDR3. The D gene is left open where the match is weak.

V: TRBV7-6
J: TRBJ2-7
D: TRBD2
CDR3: CASSPGVSGGSYEQYF

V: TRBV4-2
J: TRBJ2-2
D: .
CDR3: CASSQDPGGTGELFF

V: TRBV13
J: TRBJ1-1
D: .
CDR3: CASSLGLPGLLGEAFF

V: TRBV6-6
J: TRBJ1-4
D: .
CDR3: CASSLEVLQYLEKLFF

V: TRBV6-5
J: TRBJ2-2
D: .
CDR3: CASSYLETSNTGELFF

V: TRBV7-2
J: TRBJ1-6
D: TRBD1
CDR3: CASSLGGQGALHF

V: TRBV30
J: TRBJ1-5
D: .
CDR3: CACGGPNQPQHF

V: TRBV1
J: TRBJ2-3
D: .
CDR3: CTKKWTDTQYF

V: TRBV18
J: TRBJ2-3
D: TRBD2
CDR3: CASSPGLAGDTDTQYF

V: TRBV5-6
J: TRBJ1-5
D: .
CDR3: CASSLREKNQPQHF

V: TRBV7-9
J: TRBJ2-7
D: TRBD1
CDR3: CASSLDLGQASEQYF

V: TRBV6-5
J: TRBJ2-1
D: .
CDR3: CASRSGFSSYNEQFF

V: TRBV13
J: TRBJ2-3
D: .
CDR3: CANGAGNWPDTQYF

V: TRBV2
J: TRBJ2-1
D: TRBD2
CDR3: CASSWLAGDYNEQFF

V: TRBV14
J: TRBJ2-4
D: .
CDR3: CASSQGSGSAKNIQYF

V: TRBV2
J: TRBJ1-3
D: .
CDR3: CASRDSGTGNTIYF

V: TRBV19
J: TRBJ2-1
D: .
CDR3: CASSGWRNEQFF

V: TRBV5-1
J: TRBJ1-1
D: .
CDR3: CASSPTGPPNTEAFF

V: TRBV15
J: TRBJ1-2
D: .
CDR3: CATSRDTGYDYGYTF

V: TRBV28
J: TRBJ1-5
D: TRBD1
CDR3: CASSLSQGALPYSNQPQHF

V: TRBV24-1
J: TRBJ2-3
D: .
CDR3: CATSDPSTRAGLADTQYF

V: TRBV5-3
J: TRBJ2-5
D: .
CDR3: CARSNRIGTLPQKTRYF

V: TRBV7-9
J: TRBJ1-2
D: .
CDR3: CAVGESYGYTF

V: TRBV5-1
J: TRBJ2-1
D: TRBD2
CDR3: CASSLLIGARGGLNEQFF

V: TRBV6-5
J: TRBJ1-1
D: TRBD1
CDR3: CASRRTGEVTEAFF

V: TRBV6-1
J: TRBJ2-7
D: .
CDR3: CASSDGGQRNEQYF

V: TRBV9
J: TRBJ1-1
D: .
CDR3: CASSVGGGTLNTEAFF

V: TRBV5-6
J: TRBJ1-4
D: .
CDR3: CASSRSGFVTGEKLFF

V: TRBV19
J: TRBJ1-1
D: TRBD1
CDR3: CASRDRERTEAFF

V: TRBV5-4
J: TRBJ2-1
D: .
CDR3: CASSEDITSYNEQFF

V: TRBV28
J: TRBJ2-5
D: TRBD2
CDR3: CASSLPLRGAKETQYF

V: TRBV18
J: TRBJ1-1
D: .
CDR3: CASSQGTVGVMNTEAFF

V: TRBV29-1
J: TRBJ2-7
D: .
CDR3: CSVDNGVTYEQYF

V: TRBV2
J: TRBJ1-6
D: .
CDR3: CASREQGAISPLHF

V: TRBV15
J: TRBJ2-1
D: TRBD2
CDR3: CATSRGGGGPWNEQFF

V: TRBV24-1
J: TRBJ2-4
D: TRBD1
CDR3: CATIHRGRYF

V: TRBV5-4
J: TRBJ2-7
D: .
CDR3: CASSLASGPGALYEQYF

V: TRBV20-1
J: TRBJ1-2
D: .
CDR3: CSASQIRDNYGYTF

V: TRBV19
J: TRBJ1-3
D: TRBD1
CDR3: CASTRTGGPGNTIYF

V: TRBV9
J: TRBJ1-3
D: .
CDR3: CASSVGGSGPSGNTIYF

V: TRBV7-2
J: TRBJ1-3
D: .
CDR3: CASSWGGSGNTIYF

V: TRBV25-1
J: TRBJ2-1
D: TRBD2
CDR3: CASSSGGYNEQFF

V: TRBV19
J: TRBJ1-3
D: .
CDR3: CASSIRVWKGSGNTIYF

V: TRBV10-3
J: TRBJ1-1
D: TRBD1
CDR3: CAISMTGGFTEAFF

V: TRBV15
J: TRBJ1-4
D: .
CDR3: CATSRDQGINEKLFF

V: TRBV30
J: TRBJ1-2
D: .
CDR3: CAWSERNYGYTF

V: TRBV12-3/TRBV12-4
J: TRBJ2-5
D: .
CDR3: CASSFGETQYF

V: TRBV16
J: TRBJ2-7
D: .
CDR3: CASSQGGGDRAYEQYF

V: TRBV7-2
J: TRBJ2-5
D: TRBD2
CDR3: CASSSVLAGGRETQYF

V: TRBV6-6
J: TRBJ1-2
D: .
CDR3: CANFGPSYGYTF

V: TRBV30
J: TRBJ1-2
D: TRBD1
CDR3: CAWAPDRDGYTF

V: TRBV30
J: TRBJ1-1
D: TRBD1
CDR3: CAWLTGMGTEAFF

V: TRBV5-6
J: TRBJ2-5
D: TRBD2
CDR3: CASRAGLAADQETQYF

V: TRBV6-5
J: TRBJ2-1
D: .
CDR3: CASTLEAYNEQFF